The 21 T cell receptor beta chains below were found in one sample sequenced in a study of CD8 T cells in ankylosing spondylitis. TCRdb reanalysed the 5' RACE reads using MiXCR and keeps one entry per CDR3 protein. This sample has roughly 130,000 distinct CDR3 sequences, with roughly 15% found just once. Specimen: blood, either unsorted or a sorted T cell fraction (not recorded which). The receptors originated from a female donor with ankylosing spondylitis or in good health (not recorded which).

There are a few counts of this clonotype. For the CDR3, the DNA is TGTGCCAGCAGGTCAGGATACTCCTACGAGCAGTACTTC. Amino acid sequence: CASRSGYSYEQYF. The gene calls are TRBV7-9 and TRBJ2-7; no clear D gene. Trimming cost V 6 bases and J 0 bases, with 9 bases left between them. The V gene's germline CDR1 is SEHNR and CDR2 FQNEAQ (reference sequence). The CDR3 spans 13 residues.

This clonotype was observed a few times. The chain links TRBV21-1 to TRBJ2-7; the DNA was not compared with TRBD1, the D call given in the table. TRBV21-1 is designated a pseudogene. The CDR3 totals 18 residues. CDR3 nucleotides: TGTGCCAGCAGCAAAGGTAATAGCGGCCCCCCTCACTCCTACGAGCAGTACTTC. Translating it yields CASSKGNSGPPHSYEQYF.

The sample holds many counts of this clonotype. The chain links TRBV2 to TRBJ2-3, with 9 bases fitting TRBD2. V lost 6 bases to trimming and J lost 4 bases; unmatched junction nucleotides: 11. This CDR3 has 16 residues. Germline assignment: CDR1 SNHLY and CDR2 FYNNEI. CDR3 in DNA: TGTGCCAGCAGAGACGCTCATAGCGGGAGCGCAGATACGCAGTATTTT. It codes for CASRDAHSGSADTQYF. The full variable domain, its missing parts supplied by reference TRBV2 and TRBJ2-3, is EPEVTQTPSHQVTQMGQEVILRCVPISNHLYFYWYRQILGQKVEFLVSFYNNEISEKSEIFDDQFSVERPDGSNFTLKIRSTKLEDSAMYFCASRDAHSGSADTQYFGPGTRLTVL.

This clonotype was observed at least ten times. The chain uses TRBV12-3 or TRBV12-4 and TRBJ2-5; D ambiguous. The CDR3 covers 13 residues. The V and J ends lost 5 bases and 3 bases respectively, with 10 bases between them. CDR3 nucleotides: TGTGCCAGCAGTCCATCGACAAAAGAGACCCAGTACTTC. Translating it yields CASSPSTKETQYF.

In its sample, this clonotype was seen a few times. The chain combines TRBV28 with TRBJ1-2; maybe TRBD1 (5 bases). The CDR3 consists of 13 residues. Germline V CDR1 and CDR2: MDHEN, SYDVKM. V was trimmed by 10 bases and J by 8 bases, leaving 20 bases between them. This CDR3 reads CATIPGGGYGYTF. In DNA form, the CDR3 reads TGTGCCACAATTCCCGGGGGAGGGTACGGCTACACCTTC.

V gene TRBV12-3 or TRBV12-4 combines with J gene TRBJ1-5; a possible D gene is TRBD1 (5 bases). The CDR3 is made up of 17 amino acids. V lost 5 bases to trimming and J lost 0 bases, with 17 bases between them. Written as DNA, the CDR3 is TGTGCCAGCAGTCCGGCAGGGAGATGGTATAGCAATCAGCCCCAGCATTTT. Residues: CASSPAGRWYSNQPQHF.

This clonotype has at least ten counts. This chain joins TRBV5-1 and TRBJ2-7; 9 bases fit TRBD1. CDR3 length: 14 amino acids. J lost 2 bases, V lost 4 bases, and 4 bases had no gene match. In germline, CDR1 is SGHRS, CDR2 YFSETQ. CDR3 nucleotides: TGCGCCAGCAGCCCCGGGACAGGGCCCTACGAGCAGTACTTC. This codes for CASSPGTGPYEQYF. The complete variable domain, with remaining parts taken from reference TRBV5-1 and TRBJ2-7, reads KAGVTQTPRYLIKTRGQQVTLSCSPISGHRSVSWYQQTPGQGLQFLFEYFSETQRNKGNFPGRFSGRQFSNSRSEMNVSTLELGDSALYLCASSPGTGPYEQYFGPGTRLTVT.

The sample holds many counts of this clonotype. The chain joins TRBV2 to TRBJ2-3; D is undetermined. Trimming took 4 bases from V and 3 from J, leaving 11 bases between them. This CDR3 spans 14 amino acids. Per the germline V gene, CDR1 is SNHLY and CDR2 is FYNNEI. The CDR3 DNA reads TGTGCCAGCAGTGGGGCATCACGGACAGATACGCAGTATTTT. Its translation: CASSGASRTDTQYF.

The table lists this clonotype with many counts. The chain has TRBV20-1 and TRBJ2-1; D might be TRBD1 (5 bases). Germline loops: CDR1 DFQATT, CDR2 SNEGSKA (reference sequence). Trimming left V 8 bases short and J 9 bases short, with 17 bases between. The CDR3 length is 12 residues. Here the CDR3 reads CSLLETVGEQFF. CDR3 bases: TGCAGTCTCCTCGAGACAGTCGGTGAGCAGTTCTTC.

This clonotype was seen a few times. The chain joins TRBV25-1 to TRBJ1-5; perhaps TRBD1 as D (5 bases). The CDR3 is 14 residues long. Per the germline V gene, CDR1 is MGHDK and CDR2 is SYGVNS. V was shortened by 3 bases and J by 4 bases, with 10 bases between the two germline ends. The CDR3 sequence is CASSDGTKNQPQHF. The CDR3 DNA sequence: TGTGCCAGCAGTGACGGGACTAAAAATCAGCCCCAGCATTTT.

To note about this clonotype: This may arise from a read error, as a much more abundant clone is one base away. This chain links TRBV7-7 with TRBJ2-5; D is undetermined. CDR1 and CDR2 from the germline V gene are SSHAT and FNYEAQ (reference sequence). CDR3 size: 15 residues. CDR3 bases: TGTGCTACCACCGAAGCCCCTGGCGTAGGAGAGACCCAGTACTTC. This encodes CATTEAPGVGETQYF.

This clonotype turned up a few times. V is TRBV14 and J is TRBJ2-1; tentative D call: TRBD1 (6 bases). V lost 3 bases and J 7 bases, leaving 10 bases between the germline ends. From germline, CDR1 is SGHDN and CDR2 FVKESK. The CDR3 runs 13 residues. The CDR3 is CASSQIRGNEQFF. DNA of the CDR3: TGTGCCAGCAGCCAGATAAGGGGGAATGAGCAGTTCTTC.

This clonotype was recorded at least ten times. The CDR3 DNA reads TGCAGTGCTACCCTAGACCGATCCTACGAGCAGTACTTC. Its protein product is CSATLDRSYEQYF. This chain connects TRBV20-1 to TRBJ2-7; D gene ambiguous. The CDR3 covers 13 residues. V lost 4 bases, J lost 1 base, and 11 bases lay in between. Looked up from germline, CDR1 is DFQATT and CDR2 is SNEGSKA (reference sequence).

The V call is TRBV9, the J call TRBJ2-1; D unclear. V shed 0 bases and J shed 6 bases, with 7 bases lying between them. Germline loops: CDR1 SGDLS, CDR2 YYNGEE. The CDR3 spans 13 residues. The CDR3 sequence is CASSVELTNEQFF. The CDR3 coding sequence is TGTGCCAGCAGCGTAGAACTAACCAATGAGCAGTTCTTC.

This clonotype appeared many times. This chain connects TRBV20-1 to TRBJ2-4, with D perhaps matching TRBD1 or TRBD2 (5 bases each). Looked up from germline, CDR1 is DFQATT and CDR2 is SNEGSKA (reference sequence). V dropped 7 bases and J dropped 3 bases, with 16 bases sitting between them. This CDR3 has 14 amino acids. CDR3: CSGRRGAGKNIQYF. The CDR3 DNA follows: TGCAGTGGCAGACGAGGGGCCGGCAAAAACATTCAGTACTTC.

In this sample, this clonotype turned up many times. The chain uses TRBV6-1 and TRBJ1-2; TRBD1 agrees at 8 bases. CDR3 size: 15 residues. The V segment lost 6 bases and the J segment 2 bases; nucleotides outside the gene matches: 8. CDR1 is MNHNS, CDR2 SASEGT, per germline. CDR3 sequence: CASRPGTGDNYGYTF. The CDR3 DNA reads TGTGCCAGCAGACCCGGGACAGGAGACAACTATGGCTACACCTTC.

This clonotype came up many times. The genes are TRBV6-5 and TRBJ2-2, with unresolved D. Trimming took 6 bases from V and 7 from J, leaving 9 bases between them. CDR1 and CDR2 (germline): MNHEY, SVGAGI. The CDR3 consists of 12 residues. The CDR3 region has the DNA TGTGCCAGCAGATATAAGGACGGGGAGCTGTTTTTT. Translating it yields CASRYKDGELFF.

This clonotype was observed a few times. This sequence joins TRBV7-8 and TRBJ1-1; a possible D gene is TRBD1 (5 bases). CDR3 length: 16 residues. V gave up 4 bases and J gave up 1 base, with 16 bases separating them. From germline, CDR1 is SGHVS and CDR2 FQNEAQ. The CDR3 bases are TGTGCCAGCAGCTCAGTGGGGGGAATGGGGAACACTGAAGCTTTCTTT. This sequence encodes CASSSVGGMGNTEAFF.

With regard to this clonotype: Given a much more abundant clone one base away, this may be a read error. The chain uses TRBV7-3 and TRBJ1-2; D might be TRBD1 (5 bases). Per germline, CDR1 SGHTA and CDR2 FQGTGA. This CDR3 comprises 13 residues. The CDR3 loop reads CAGSLSREDGYTF. The CDR3, as DNA: TGTGCCGGCAGCTTATCCAGGGAGGATGGCTACACCTTC. Full variable domain (rest looked up from reference TRBV7-3 and TRBJ1-2): GAGVSQTPSNKVTEKGKYVELRCDPISGHTALYWYRQSLGQGPEFLIYFQGTGAADDSGLPNDRFFAVRPEGSVSTLKIQRTERGDSAVYLCAGSLSREDGYTFGSGTRLTVV.

This clonotype was counted a few times. The CDR3 nucleotides read TGTGCCAGCAGCACCCGATCCGCACAGTCGAAGGGAAACACCATATATTTT. Translation: CASSTRSAQSKGNTIYF. J is TRBJ1-3 and V is TRBV21-1. TRBV21-1 is described as a pseudogene. This CDR3 region has 17 residues.

This clonotype has more than one count but fewer than ten. The chain combines TRBV28 with TRBJ2-7; D uncertain. Germline values: CDR1 MDHEN, CDR2 SYDVKM. The CDR3 loop spans 13 amino acids. Between the trimmed V and J ends, which lost 7 bases and 0 bases, there was a span of 10 bases. CDR3 protein: CASTVGRSYEQYF. CDR3 nucleotide sequence: TGTGCCAGCACCGTAGGACGCTCCTACGAGCAGTACTTC.